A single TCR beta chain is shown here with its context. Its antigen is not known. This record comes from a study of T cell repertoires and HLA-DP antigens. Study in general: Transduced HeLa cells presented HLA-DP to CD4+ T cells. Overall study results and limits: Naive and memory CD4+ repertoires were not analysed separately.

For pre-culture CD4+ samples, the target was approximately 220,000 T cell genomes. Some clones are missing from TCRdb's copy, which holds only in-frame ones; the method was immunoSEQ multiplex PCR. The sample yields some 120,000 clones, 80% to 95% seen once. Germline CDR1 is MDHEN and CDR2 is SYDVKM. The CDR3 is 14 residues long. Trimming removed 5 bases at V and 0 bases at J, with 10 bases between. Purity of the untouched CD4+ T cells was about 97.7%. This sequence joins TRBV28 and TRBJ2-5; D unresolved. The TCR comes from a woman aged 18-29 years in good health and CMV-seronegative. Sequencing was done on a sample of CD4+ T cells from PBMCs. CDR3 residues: CASSKGGNQETQYF. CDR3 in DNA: TGTGCCAGCAGTAAAGGTGGGAACCAAGAGACCCAGTACTTC. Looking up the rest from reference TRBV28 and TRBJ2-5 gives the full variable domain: DVKVTQSSRYLVKRTGEKVFLECVQDMDHENMFWYRQDPGLGLRLIYFSYDVKMKEKGDIPEGYSVSREKKERFSLILESASTNQTSMYLCASSKGGNQETQYFGPGTRLLVL.